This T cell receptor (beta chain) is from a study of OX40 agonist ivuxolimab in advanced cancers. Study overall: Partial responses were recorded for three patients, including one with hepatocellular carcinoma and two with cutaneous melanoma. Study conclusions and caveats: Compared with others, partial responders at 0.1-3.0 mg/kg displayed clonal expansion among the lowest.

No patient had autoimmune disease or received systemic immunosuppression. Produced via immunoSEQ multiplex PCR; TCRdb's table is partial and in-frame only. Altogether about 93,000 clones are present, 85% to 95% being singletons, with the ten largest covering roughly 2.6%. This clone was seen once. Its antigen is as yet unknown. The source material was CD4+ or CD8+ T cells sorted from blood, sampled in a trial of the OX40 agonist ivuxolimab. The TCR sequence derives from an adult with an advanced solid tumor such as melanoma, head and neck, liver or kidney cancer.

CDR3 in amino acids: CASSLVWQNTYEQYF. In DNA, the CDR3 is TGTGCCAGCAGCTTAGTATGGCAGAATACCTACGAGCAGTACTTC. The chain recombines TRBV11-2 with TRBJ2-7; D is uncertain. From germline, CDR1 is SGHAT and CDR2 FQNNGV. The CDR3 spans 15 residues. With 1 base removed from V and 2 bases from J, the gap between germline ends came to 12 bases.